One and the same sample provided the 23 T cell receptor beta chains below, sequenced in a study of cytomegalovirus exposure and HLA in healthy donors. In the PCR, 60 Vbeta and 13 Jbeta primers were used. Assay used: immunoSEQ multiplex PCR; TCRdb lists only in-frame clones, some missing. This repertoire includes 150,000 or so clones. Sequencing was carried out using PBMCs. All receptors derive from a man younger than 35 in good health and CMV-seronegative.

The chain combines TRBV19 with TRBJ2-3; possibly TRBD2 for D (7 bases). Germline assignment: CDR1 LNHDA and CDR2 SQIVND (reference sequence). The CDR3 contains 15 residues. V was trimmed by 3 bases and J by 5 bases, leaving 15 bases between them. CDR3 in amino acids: CASSMKGGVGDTQYF. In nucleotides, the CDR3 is TGTGCCAGTAGTATGAAAGGGGGGGTAGGAGATACGCAGTATTTT.

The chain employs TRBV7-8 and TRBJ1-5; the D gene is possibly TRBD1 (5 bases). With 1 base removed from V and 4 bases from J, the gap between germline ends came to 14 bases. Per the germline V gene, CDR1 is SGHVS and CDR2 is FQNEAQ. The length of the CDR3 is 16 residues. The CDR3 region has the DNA TGTGCCAGCAGCTTAGGGACATTGTCATGGAATCAGCCCCAGCATTTT. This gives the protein CASSLGTLSWNQPQHF.

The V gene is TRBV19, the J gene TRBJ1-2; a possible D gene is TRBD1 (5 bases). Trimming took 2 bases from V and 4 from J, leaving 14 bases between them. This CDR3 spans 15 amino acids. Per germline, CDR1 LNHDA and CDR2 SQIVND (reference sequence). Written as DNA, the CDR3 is TGTGCCAGTAGTATACAGGGAGGGTTGGCCTATGGCTACACCTTC. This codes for CASSIQGGLAYGYTF.

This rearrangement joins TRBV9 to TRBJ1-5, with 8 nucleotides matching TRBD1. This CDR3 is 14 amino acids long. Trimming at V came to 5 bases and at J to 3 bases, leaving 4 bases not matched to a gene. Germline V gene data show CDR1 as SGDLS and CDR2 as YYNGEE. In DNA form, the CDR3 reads TGTGCCAGCAGTCAGGGGGCCCCCAATCAGCCCCAGCATTTT. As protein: CASSQGAPNQPQHF.

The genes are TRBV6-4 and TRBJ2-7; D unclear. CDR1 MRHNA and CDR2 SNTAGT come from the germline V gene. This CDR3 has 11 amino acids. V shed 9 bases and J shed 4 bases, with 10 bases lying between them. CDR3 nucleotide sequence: TGTGCCAGGCTAGATAGATACGAGCAGTACTTC. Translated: CARLDRYEQYF.

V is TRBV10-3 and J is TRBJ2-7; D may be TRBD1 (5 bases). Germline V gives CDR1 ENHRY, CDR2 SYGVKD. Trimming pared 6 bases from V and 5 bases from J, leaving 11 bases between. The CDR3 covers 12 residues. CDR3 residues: CAISRVSDEQYF. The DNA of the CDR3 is TGTGCCATCAGCAGGGTATCAGACGAGCAGTACTTC.

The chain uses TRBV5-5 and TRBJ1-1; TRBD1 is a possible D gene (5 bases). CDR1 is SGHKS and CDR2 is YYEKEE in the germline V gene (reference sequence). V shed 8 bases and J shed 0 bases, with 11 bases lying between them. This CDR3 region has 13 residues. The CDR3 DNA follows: TGTGCCAGTCTCCAGGACATGAACACTGAAGCTTTCTTT. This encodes CASLQDMNTEAFF.

The CDR3 sequence: CASSEHLGTEAFF. The DNA of the CDR3 is TGTGCCAGCAGTGAACACCTAGGAACTGAAGCTTTCTTT. The chain uses TRBV2 and TRBJ1-1; the D is unclear. Germline assignment: CDR1 SNHLY and CDR2 FYNNEI. Trimming took off 2 bases at V and 5 bases at J, with 9 bases between the two ends. The CDR3 contains 13 residues. The full variable domain, rest sourced from reference TRBV2 and TRBJ1-1, is EPEVTQTPSHQVTQMGQEVILRCVPISNHLYFYWYRQILGQKVEFLVSFYNNEISEKSEIFDDQFSVERPDGSNFTLKIRSTKLEDSAMYFCASSEHLGTEAFFGQGTRLTVV.

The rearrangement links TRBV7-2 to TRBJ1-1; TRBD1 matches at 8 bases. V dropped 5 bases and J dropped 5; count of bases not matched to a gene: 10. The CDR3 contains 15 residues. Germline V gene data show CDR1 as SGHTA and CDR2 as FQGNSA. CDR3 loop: CASSPAGGRLTEAFF. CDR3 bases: TGTGCCAGCAGCCCAGCAGGGGGCAGGTTAACTGAAGCTTTCTTT.

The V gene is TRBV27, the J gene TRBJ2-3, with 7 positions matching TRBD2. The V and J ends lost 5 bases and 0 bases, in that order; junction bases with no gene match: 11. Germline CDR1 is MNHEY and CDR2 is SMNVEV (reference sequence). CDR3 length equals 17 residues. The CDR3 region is CASSLFPLAASTDTQYF. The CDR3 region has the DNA TGTGCCAGCAGTCTCTTCCCCCTAGCGGCTAGCACAGATACGCAGTATTTT.

CDR3 loop: CASSYSGPSGGSPLHF. CDR3 coding DNA: TGTGCCAGCAGTTACTCCGGACCATCTGGAGGATCACCCCTCCACTTT. This chain connects TRBV6-5 to TRBJ1-6, with D unresolved. Trimming took off 0 bases at V and 10 bases at J, with 16 bases between the two ends. The CDR3 consists of 16 residues. Germline loops: CDR1 MNHEY, CDR2 SVGAGI.

In nucleotides, the CDR3 is TGTGCCAGCGAAACTAGCGGGGCTTTCACAGATACGCAGTATTTT. Its protein is CASETSGAFTDTQYF. The chain has TRBV7-9 and TRBJ2-3; TRBD2 aligns across 10 bases. Germline V gene lookup returns CDR1 SEHNR and CDR2 FQNEAQ (reference sequence). This CDR3 contains 15 residues. The V and J ends lost 8 bases and 2 bases, in that order; junction bases with no gene match: 7.

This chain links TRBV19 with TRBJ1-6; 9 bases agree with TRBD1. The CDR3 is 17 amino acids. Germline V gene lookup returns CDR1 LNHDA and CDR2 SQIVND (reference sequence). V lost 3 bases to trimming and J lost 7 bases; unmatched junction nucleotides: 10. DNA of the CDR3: TGTGCCAGTAGTATGAACCGGCGGGGGACAGGGAATTCACCCCTCCACTTT. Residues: CASSMNRRGTGNSPLHF.

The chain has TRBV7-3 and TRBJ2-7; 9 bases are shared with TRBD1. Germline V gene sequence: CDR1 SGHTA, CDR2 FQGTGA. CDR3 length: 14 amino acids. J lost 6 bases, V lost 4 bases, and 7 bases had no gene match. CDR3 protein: CASSSRDRVGEQYF. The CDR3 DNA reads TGTGCCAGCAGCTCCCGGGACAGGGTGGGCGAGCAGTACTTC.

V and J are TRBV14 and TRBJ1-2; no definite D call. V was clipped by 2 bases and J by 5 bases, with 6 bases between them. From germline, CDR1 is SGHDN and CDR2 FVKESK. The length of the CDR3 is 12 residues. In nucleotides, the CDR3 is TGTGCCAGCAGCCAATATCGGTATGGCTACACCTTC. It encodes CASSQYRYGYTF. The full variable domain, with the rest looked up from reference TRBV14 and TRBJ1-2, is EAGVTQFPSHSVIEKGQTVTLRCDPISGHDNLYWYRRVMGKEIKFLLHFVKESKQDESGMPNNRFLAERTGGTYSTLKVQPAELEDSGVYFCASSQYRYGYTFGSGTRLTVV.

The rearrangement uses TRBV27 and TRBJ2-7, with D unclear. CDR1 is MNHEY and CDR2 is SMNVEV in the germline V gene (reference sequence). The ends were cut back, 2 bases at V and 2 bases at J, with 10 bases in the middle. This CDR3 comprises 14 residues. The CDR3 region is CASSLRPTPYEQYF. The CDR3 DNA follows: TGTGCCAGCAGTTTACGTCCTACGCCCTACGAGCAGTACTTC.

In nucleotides, the CDR3 is TGTGCCAGCAGCCCTGAGGGTGGGGGGGGAATCGGAGGCACAGATACGCAGTATTTT. Translating it yields CASSPEGGGGIGGTDTQYF. The V gene is TRBV12-1, the J gene TRBJ2-3; the table's TRBD2 call for D was not verified on the DNA. TRBV12-1 is designated a pseudogene. The CDR3 is 19 amino acids.

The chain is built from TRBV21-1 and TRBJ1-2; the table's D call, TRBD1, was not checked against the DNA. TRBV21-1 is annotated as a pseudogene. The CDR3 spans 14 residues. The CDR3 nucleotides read TGTGCCAGCAGCGGGGGGACAGGGCACTATGGCTACACCTTC. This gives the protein CASSGGTGHYGYTF.

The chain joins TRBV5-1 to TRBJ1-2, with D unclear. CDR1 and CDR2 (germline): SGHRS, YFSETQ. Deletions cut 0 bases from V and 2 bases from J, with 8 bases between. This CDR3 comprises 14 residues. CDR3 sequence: CASSLGGTNYGYTF. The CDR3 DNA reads TGCGCCAGCAGCTTGGGAGGAACGAACTATGGCTACACCTTC.

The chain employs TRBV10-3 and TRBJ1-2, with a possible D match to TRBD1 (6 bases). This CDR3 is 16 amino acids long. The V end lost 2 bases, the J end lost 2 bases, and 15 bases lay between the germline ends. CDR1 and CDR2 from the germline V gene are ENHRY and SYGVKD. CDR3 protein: CAISEGRGGSNYGYTF. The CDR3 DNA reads TGTGCCATCAGTGAGGGGCGAGGGGGAAGCAACTATGGCTACACCTTC.

The CDR3 DNA reads as TGTGCCAGCAGCGTTTCGGGACAGGGGCTCTCCTACGAGCAGTACTTC. It encodes CASSVSGQGLSYEQYF. The V gene is TRBV9, the J gene TRBJ2-7, with 10 bases matching TRBD1. V gave up 2 bases and J gave up 0 bases; unmatched junction bases: 5. CDR1 and CDR2 (germline): SGDLS, YYNGEE. The CDR3 contains 16 residues.

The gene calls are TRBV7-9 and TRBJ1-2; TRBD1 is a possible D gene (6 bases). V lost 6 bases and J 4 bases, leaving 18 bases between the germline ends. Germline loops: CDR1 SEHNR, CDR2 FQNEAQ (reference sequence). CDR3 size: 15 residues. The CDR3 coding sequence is TGTGCCAGCAGTGGGGTTTGGACAGCTCCCTATGGCTACACCTTC. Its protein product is CASSGVWTAPYGYTF.

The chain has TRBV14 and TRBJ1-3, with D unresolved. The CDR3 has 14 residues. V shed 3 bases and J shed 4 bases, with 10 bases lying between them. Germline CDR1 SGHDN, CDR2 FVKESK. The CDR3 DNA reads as TGTGCCAGCAGCCAGCGGGGTGGCGGAAACACCATATATTTT. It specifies CASSQRGGGNTIYF.